This entry lists 12 T cell receptor beta chains sequenced from one sample in a study of blood T cell repertoires in COVID-19. The repertoire was sequenced with immunoSEQ multiplex PCR; TCRdb's copy has only in-frame clones and lacks some. Among about 400,000 clones listed, around nine tenths were seen once. Material for sequencing was peripheral blood. These receptors originate from a woman in her 30s with acute or convalescent COVID-19.

This chain uses TRBV5-4 with TRBJ2-7; D is possibly TRBD1 (5 bases). The V gene lost 0 bases and the J gene lost 2 bases, with 12 bases spanning the gap. CDR1 SGHNT and CDR2 YYREEE come from the germline V gene (reference sequence). This CDR3 spans 15 amino acids. In nucleotides, the CDR3 is TGTGCCAGCAGCTTGGGGGCAGGGCGACCCTACGAGCAGTACTTC. Its translation: CASSLGAGRPYEQYF.

The J gene is TRBJ1-2, the V gene TRBV19; no clear D. The ends were cut back, 1 base at V and 1 base at J, with 16 bases in the middle. Looked up from germline, CDR1 is LNHDA and CDR2 is SQIVND (reference sequence). The CDR3 has 17 amino acids. In DNA, the CDR3 is TGTGCCAGTAGTATAGTTGGGAGTAAGAGAAGTAACTATGGCTACACCTTC. This translates into CASSIVGSKRSNYGYTF.

The chain combines TRBV25-1 with TRBJ1-4, with 7 bases aligning to TRBD1. CDR3 length: 15 amino acids. V shed 2 bases and J 8 bases; nucleotides not matched to a gene: 8. Germline-derived CDR1 and CDR2 are MGHDK and SYGVNS. The CDR3 protein is CASSEPRQGREKLFF. The CDR3 bases are TGTGCCAGCAGTGAACCAAGACAGGGAAGAGAAAAACTGTTTTTT.

J is TRBJ2-1 and V is TRBV5-1, with 11 positions matching TRBD2. CDR3 length: 15 residues. J gave up 8 bases and V 0 bases, and 4 bases lay outside the gene matches. Germline V CDR1 and CDR2: SGHRS, YFSETQ. CDR3 DNA: TGCGCCAGCAGCTTGGAACTAGCGGGGGCGGATGAGCAGTTCTTC. This sequence encodes CASSLELAGADEQFF.

The CDR3 DNA sequence: TGTGCCTGCCATATGGCCCTTAGCAATCAGCCCCAGCATTTT. It encodes CACHMALSNQPQHF. The rearrangement links TRBV28 to TRBJ1-5, with D hard to call. Germline V lookup: CDR1 MDHEN, CDR2 SYDVKM. The ends were cut back, 11 bases at V and 0 bases at J, with 14 bases in the middle. This CDR3 is built from 14 residues.

This chain links TRBV19 with TRBJ2-3; the D gene is possibly TRBD2 (5 bases). Germline V gene lookup returns CDR1 LNHDA and CDR2 SQIVND (reference sequence). The V end was cut by 5 bases, the J end by 7 bases, with 10 bases between. This CDR3 region has 12 residues. This CDR3 is CASSVASNTQYF. DNA of the CDR3: TGTGCCAGTAGTGTCGCTAGCAATACGCAGTATTTT.

This chain uses TRBV18 with TRBJ1-1, with D possibly being TRBD1 (6 bases). CDR3 size: 15 residues. Germline V gives CDR1 KGHSH, CDR2 LQKENI. V gave up 3 bases and J gave up 1 base, with 12 bases separating them. The CDR3 coding sequence is TGTGCCAGCTCACCCCAGGGGATGGGGAACACTGAAGCTTTCTTT. This sequence encodes CASSPQGMGNTEAFF.

The chain links TRBV6-5 to TRBJ2-3, with D unresolved. V dropped 5 bases and J dropped 5 bases, with 11 bases sitting between them. Germline assignment: CDR1 MNHEY and CDR2 SVGAGI. The CDR3 contains 13 residues. CDR3 sequence (DNA): TGTGCCAGCAGTCCCAACACCCTAGATACGCAGTATTTT. Translation gives CASSPNTLDTQYF.

This clone showed up just once. The V and J genes are TRBV14 and TRBJ1-1, with D possibly TRBD1 on 5 matching bases. The ends were cut back, 4 bases at V and 2 bases at J, with 11 bases in the middle. From germline, CDR1 is SGHDN and CDR2 FVKESK. The CDR3 totals 14 residues. The CDR3 loop reads CASSLYGTNTEAFF. CDR3 DNA sequence: TGTGCCAGCAGCCTCTACGGGACTAACACTGAAGCTTTCTTT.

This chain links TRBV19 with TRBJ1-1, with 7 bases lining up with TRBD1. Germline lookup yields CDR1 LNHDA and CDR2 SQIVND (reference sequence). The length of the CDR3 is 14 residues. V gave up 4 bases and J gave up 1 base; unmatched junction bases: 3. The CDR3 region is CASSRRTGNTEAFF. The CDR3 DNA sequence: TGTGCCAGTAGTAGGCGGACAGGGAACACTGAAGCTTTCTTT. The variable domain in full, with the rest retrieved from reference TRBV19 and TRBJ1-1, is DGGITQSPKYLFRKEGQNVTLSCEQNLNHDAMYWYRQDPGQGLRLIYYSQIVNDFQKGDIAEGYSVSREKKESFPLTVTSAQKNPTAFYLCASSRRTGNTEAFFGQGTRLTVV.

The rearrangement joins TRBV21-1 to TRBJ1-2; TRBD1, the table's D call, lacks a check against the DNA. TRBV21-1 is a known pseudogene. CDR3 length: 21 amino acids. CDR3 protein: CASSKVFLQGAIVLFFDGYTF. DNA for the CDR3: TGTGCCAGCAGCAAAGTCTTTCTTCAGGGGGCTATAGTTTTATTCTTCGATGGCTACACCTTC.

V usage is TRBV19 and J usage is TRBJ2-1, with 13 bases lining up with TRBD2. The junction had 5 bases not matched to a gene; V was cut back by 4 bases and J by 8 bases. The CDR3 totals 15 residues. The germline CDR1 and CDR2 sequences are LNHDA and SQIVND (reference sequence). The CDR3 region has the DNA TGTGCCAGTAGTAGGGGACTAGCGGGGATGGATGAGCAGTTCTTC. It specifies CASSRGLAGMDEQFF.